The clone carrying this T cell receptor beta chain was observed a few times. This record comes from a study of patients and donors after allogeneic stem cell transplantation. The length of the CDR3 is 16 residues. Germline CDR1 is KGHDR and CDR2 is SFDVKD. Trimming removed 2 bases at V and 0 bases at J, with 10 bases between. One entry per CDR3 protein, called by TCRdb with MiXCR from the RT-PCR reads. This sample carries fewer than 500,000 distinct CDR3 sequences, around 15% of them seen once, and the ten largest clones take 7.2%. The V and J genes are TRBV24-1 and TRBJ2-1; D is perhaps TRBD2 (5 bases). The TCR originated in a human donor who was either an allogeneic HSCT recipient or a stem cell or donor lymphocyte infusion donor (not recorded which). It is not recorded whose cells these are; they may come from a transplant donor. The source material was blood, either unsorted or a sorted T cell fraction (not recorded which). The chain's CDR3 is CATSDSEGFSYNEQFF. Here the CDR3 DNA reads TGTGCCACCAGTGATTCTGAGGGATTCTCCTACAATGAGCAGTTCTTC.